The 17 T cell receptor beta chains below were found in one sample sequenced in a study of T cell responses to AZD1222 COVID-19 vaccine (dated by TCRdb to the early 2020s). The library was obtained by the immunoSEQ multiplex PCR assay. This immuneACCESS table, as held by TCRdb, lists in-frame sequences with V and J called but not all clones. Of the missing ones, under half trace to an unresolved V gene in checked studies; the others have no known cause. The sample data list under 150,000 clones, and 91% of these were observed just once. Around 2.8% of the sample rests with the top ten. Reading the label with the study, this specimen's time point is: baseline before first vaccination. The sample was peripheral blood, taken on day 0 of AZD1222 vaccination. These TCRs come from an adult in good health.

This chain's CDR3 is CASSQDRGFFSEAFF. The CDR3 coding sequence is TGTGCCAGCAGCCAAGATCGAGGGTTCTTTTCCGAAGCTTTCTTT. The chain couples TRBV14 to TRBJ1-1; D remains ambiguous. This CDR3 is built from 15 residues. CDR1 is SGHDN, CDR2 FVKESK, per germline. V lost 0 bases and J 8 bases, leaving 16 bases between the germline ends.

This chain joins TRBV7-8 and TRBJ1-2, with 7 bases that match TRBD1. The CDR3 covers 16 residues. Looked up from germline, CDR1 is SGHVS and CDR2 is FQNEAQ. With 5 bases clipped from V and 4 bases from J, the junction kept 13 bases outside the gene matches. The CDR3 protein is CASSTTSGGGGYGYTF. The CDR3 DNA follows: TGTGCCAGCAGCACCACCTCAGGGGGAGGGGGCTATGGCTACACCTTC.

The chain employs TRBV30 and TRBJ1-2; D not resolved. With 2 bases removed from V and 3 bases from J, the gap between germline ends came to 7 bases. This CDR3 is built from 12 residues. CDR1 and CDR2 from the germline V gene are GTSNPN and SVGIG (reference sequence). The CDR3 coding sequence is TGTGCCTGGAGTTGGGGATACTATGGCTACACCTTC. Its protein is CAWSWGYYGYTF.

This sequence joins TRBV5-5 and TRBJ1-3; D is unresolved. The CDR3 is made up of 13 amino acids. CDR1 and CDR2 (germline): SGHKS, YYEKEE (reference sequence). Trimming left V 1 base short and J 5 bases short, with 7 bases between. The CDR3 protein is CASSLTERNTIYF. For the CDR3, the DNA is TGTGCCAGCAGCTTGACCGAGCGAAACACCATATATTTT.

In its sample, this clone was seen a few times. This chain's CDR3 is CASSLAVPNYGYTF. CDR3 nucleotides: TGTGCCAGCAGCTTGGCCGTCCCGAACTATGGCTACACCTTC. The V call is TRBV5-6, the J call TRBJ1-2; D call uncertain. CDR3 length: 14 residues. CDR1 is SGHDT and CDR2 is YYEEEE in the germline V gene. V dropped 0 bases and J dropped 2 bases, with 8 bases sitting between them.

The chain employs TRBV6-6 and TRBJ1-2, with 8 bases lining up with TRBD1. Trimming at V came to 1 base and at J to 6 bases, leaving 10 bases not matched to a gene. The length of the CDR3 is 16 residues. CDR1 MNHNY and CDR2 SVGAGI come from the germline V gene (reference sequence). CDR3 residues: CASSYLVTGDSHGYTF. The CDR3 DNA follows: TGTGCCAGCAGTTACTTGGTGACAGGGGATTCTCATGGCTACACCTTC.

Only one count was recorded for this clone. The CDR3 coding sequence is TGTGCCAGCAGTATAGCGGGGGGGAACACTGAAGCTTTCTTT. Its translation is CASSIAGGNTEAFF. The V call is TRBV6-5, the J call TRBJ1-1; perhaps TRBD1 as D (5 bases). Germline CDR1 MNHEY, CDR2 SVGAGI. Trimming cost V 5 bases and J 1 base, with 11 bases left between them. This CDR3 is built from 14 residues.

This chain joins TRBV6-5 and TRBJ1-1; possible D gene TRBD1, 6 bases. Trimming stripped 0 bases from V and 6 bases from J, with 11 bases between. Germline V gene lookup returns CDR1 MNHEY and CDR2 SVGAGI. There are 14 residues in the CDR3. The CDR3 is CASSYSGGQPEAFF. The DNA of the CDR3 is TGTGCCAGCAGTTACTCGGGGGGGCAACCTGAAGCTTTCTTT.

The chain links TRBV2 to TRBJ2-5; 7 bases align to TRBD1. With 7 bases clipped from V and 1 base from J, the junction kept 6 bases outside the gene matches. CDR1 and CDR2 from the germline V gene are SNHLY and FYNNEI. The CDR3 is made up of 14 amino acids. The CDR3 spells CASTTDRAQETQYF. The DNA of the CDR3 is TGTGCCAGCACGACCGACAGGGCCCAAGAGACCCAGTACTTC.

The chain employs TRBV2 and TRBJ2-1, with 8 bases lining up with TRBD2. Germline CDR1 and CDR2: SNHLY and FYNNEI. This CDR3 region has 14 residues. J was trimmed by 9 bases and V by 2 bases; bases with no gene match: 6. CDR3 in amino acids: CASSERGGVGEQFF. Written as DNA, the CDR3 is TGTGCCAGCAGTGAACGGGGGGGAGTGGGTGAGCAGTTCTTC.

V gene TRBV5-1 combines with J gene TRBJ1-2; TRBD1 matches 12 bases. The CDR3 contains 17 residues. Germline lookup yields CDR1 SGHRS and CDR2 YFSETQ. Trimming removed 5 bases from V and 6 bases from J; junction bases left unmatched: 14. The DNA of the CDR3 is TGCGCCAGCAGTAGGGGACAGGGGGCCTCCCCTTCCCATGGCTACACCTTC. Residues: CASSRGQGASPSHGYTF.

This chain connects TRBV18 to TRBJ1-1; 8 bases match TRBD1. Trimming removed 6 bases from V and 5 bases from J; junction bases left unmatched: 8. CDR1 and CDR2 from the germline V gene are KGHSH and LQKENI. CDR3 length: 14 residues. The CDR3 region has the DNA TGTGCCAGCTCCCCCCCAGGGGGCTGGACTGAAGCTTTCTTT. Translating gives CASSPPGGWTEAFF. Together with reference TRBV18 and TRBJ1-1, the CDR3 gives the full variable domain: NAGVMQNPRHLVRRRGQEARLRCSPMKGHSHVYWYRQLPEEGLKFMVYLQKENIIDESGMPKERFSAEFPKEGPSILRIQQVVRGDSAAYFCASSPPGGWTEAFFGQGTRLTVV.

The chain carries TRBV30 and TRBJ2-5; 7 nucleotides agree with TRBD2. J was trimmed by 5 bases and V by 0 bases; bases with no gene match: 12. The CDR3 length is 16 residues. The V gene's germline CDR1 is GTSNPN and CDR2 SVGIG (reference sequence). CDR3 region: CAWSVGSPNGRETQYF. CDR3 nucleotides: TGTGCCTGGAGTGTAGGGTCGCCAAACGGGAGGGAGACCCAGTACTTC.

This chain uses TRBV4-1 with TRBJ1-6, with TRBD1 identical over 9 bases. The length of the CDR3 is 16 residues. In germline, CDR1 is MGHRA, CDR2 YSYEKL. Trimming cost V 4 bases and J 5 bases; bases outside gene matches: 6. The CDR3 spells CASSPLQGADNSPLHF. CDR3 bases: TGCGCCAGCAGCCCCCTACAGGGGGCAGATAATTCACCCCTCCACTTT.

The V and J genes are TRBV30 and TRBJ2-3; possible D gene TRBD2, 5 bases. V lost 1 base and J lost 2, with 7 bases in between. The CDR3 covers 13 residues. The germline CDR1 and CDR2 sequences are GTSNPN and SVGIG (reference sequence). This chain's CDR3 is CAWSDGNTDTQYF. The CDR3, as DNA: TGTGCCTGGAGTGACGGGAACACAGATACGCAGTATTTT. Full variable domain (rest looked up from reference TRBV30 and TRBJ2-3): SQTIHQWPATLVQPVGSPLSLECTVEGTSNPNLYWYRQAAGRGLQLLFYSVGIGQISSEVPQNLSASRPQDRQFILSSKKLLLSDSGFYLCAWSDGNTDTQYFGPGTRLTVL.

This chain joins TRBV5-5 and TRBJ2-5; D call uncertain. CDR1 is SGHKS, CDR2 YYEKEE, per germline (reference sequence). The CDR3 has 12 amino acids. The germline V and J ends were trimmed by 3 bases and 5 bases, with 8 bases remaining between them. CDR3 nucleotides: TGTGCCAGCAGCTCCGAACGGGAGACCCAGTACTTC. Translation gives CASSSERETQYF.

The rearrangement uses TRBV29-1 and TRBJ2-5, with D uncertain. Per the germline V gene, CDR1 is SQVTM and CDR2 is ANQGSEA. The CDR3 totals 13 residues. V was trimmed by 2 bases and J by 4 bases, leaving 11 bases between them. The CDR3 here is CSVEISGRETQYF. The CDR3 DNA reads TGCAGCGTTGAAATATCCGGGCGAGAGACCCAGTACTTC.